The rows below give T cell receptor beta chains drawn from one sample of a study of shared clonotypes between healthy human individuals. Produced via immunoSEQ multiplex PCR; TCRdb's table is partial and in-frame only. The table lists around 1.1 million clones, approximately 80% of them singletons. The sequencing input was memory CD4+ T cells from PBMCs. The receptors here all came from a man between 18 and 35 years old in good health. Some clones in this sample may be carry-over from other donors' samples. CDR3s include the opening cysteine and the closing phenylalanine or tryptophan. The D gene is left open where the match is weak. Size values are once, few and many counts, or a class for expanded clones, and some rows have none.

d_gene	v_gene	j_gene	abundance	CDR3aa	CDR3nt
-	TRBV27	TRBJ1-1	few	CASSVRGERTEAFF	TGTGCCAGCAGTGTGAGGGGCGAGAGGACTGAAGCTTTCTTT
-	TRBV7-2	TRBJ2-3	-	CASSFFGAGSADTQYF	TGTGCCAGCAGCTTTTTTGGGGCGGGGAGCGCAGATACGCAGTATTTT
-	TRBV7-7	TRBJ2-1	-	CASSYTGLGAEQFF	TGTGCCAGCAGCTACACTGGTTTGGGGGCTGAGCAGTTCTTC
-	TRBV27	TRBJ2-5	-	CASSFRHQETQYF	TGTGCCAGCAGTTTCCGGCACCAAGAGACCCAGTACTTC
-	TRBV19	TRBJ2-5	-	CASSIEGGETQYF	TGTGCCAGTAGTATTGAGGGAGGTGAGACCCAGTACTTC
TRBD2	TRBV5-1	TRBJ2-7	few	CASSLNFGTSGTYEQYF	TGCGCCAGCAGCTTGAACTTCGGGACTAGCGGGACCTACGAGCAGTACTTC
-	TRBV4-3	TRBJ2-3	-	CASSQDLQGDTQYF	TGCGCCAGCAGCCAAGACCTACAGGGAGATACGCAGTATTTT
-	TRBV9	TRBJ1-1	-	CASSANDGGGTEAFF	TGTGCCAGCAGCGCCAACGACGGCGGGGGCACTGAAGCTTTCTTT
TRBD1	TRBV27	TRBJ1-1	-	CASSSGTGVLNTEAFF	TGTGCCAGCAGTTCCGGGACAGGGGTCTTGAACACTGAAGCTTTCTTT
-	TRBV4-3	TRBJ2-2	-	CASSQDSGFTGELFF	TGCGCCAGCAGCCAAGATTCCGGGTTCACCGGGGAGCTGTTTTTT
TRBD2	TRBV5-1	TRBJ2-2	-	CASSPAGLAGGSGELFF	TGCGCCAGCAGCCCCGCCGGACTAGCGGGAGGGTCCGGGGAGCTGTTTTTT
-	TRBV7-3	TRBJ2-1	-	CASKAGPYNEQFF	TGTGCCAGCAAGGCGGGACCCTACAATGAGCAGTTCTTC
TRBD1	TRBV6-5	TRBJ2-3	-	CASSQTGVGTDTQYF	TGTGCCAGCAGCCAAACAGGGGTTGGCACAGATACGCAGTATTTT
-	TRBV30	TRBJ2-3	-	CAKQDLDTQYF	TGTGCCAAACAGGACCTTGATACGCAGTATTTT
TRBD1	TRBV6-6	TRBJ1-1	-	CASSFPINRGRTEAFF	TGTGCCAGCAGTTTTCCGATTAACAGGGGAAGAACTGAAGCTTTCTTT
-	TRBV5-6	TRBJ2-5	-	CASGRPVETQYF	TGTGCCAGCGGAAGGCCGGTAGAGACCCAGTACTTC
-	TRBV2	TRBJ1-5	-	CASSDRSASQPQHF	TGTGCCAGCAGTGATAGGTCAGCGAGTCAGCCCCAGCATTTT
TRBD2	TRBV5-6	TRBJ2-1	-	CASSAGIAGWQRRNEQFF	TGTGCCAGCAGCGCGGGCATAGCGGGATGGCAGAGACGCAATGAGCAGTTCTTC
-	TRBV11-2	TRBJ2-5	few	CASSLGGRETQYF	TGTGCCAGCAGCTTAGGTGGGCGAGAGACCCAGTACTTC
-	TRBV27	TRBJ1-3	-	CASSFAAGNTIYF	TGTGCCAGCAGTTTCGCGGCTGGAAACACCATATATTTT
TRBD2	TRBV18	TRBJ2-7	-	CASSPPSGTYEQYF	TGTGCCAGCTCACCCCCTAGCGGGACCTACGAGCAGTACTTC
TRBD1	TRBV4-1	TRBJ1-4	-	CASSQDRRGQNEKLFF	TGCGCCAGCAGCCAAGATCGGAGGGGGCAAAATGAAAAACTGTTTTTT
TRBD2	TRBV5-1	TRBJ2-5	-	CASTTSGIQETQYF	TGCGCCAGCACCACTAGCGGCATCCAAGAGACCCAGTACTTC
TRBD2	TRBV2	TRBJ2-3	-	CASGGDRADTDTQYF	TGTGCCAGCGGGGGGGATAGGGCCGACACAGATACGCAGTATTTT